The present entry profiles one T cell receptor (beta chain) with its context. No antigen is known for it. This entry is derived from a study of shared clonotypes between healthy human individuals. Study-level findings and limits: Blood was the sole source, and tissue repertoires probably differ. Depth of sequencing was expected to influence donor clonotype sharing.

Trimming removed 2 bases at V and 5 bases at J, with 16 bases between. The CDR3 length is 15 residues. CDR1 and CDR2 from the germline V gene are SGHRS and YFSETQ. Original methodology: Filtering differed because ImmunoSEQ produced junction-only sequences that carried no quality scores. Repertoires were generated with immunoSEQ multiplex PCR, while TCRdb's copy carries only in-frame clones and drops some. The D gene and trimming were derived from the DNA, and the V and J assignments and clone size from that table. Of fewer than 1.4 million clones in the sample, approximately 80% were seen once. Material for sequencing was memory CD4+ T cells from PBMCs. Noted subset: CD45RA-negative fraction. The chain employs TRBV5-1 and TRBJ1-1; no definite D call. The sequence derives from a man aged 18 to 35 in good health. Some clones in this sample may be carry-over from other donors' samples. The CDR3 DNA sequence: TGCGCCAGCAGCTTCGGACTTGTTATGGGGACTGAAGCTTTCTTT. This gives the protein CASSFGLVMGTEAFF. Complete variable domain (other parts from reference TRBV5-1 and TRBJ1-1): KAGVTQTPRYLIKTRGQQVTLSCSPISGHRSVSWYQQTPGQGLQFLFEYFSETQRNKGNFPGRFSGRQFSNSRSEMNVSTLELGDSALYLCASSFGLVMGTEAFFGQGTRLTVV.